A single sample gave rise to the 25 T cell receptor beta chains below, sequenced in a study of blood T cell repertoires in COVID-19. Generated by immunoSEQ multiplex PCR, the TCRdb table keeps only in-frame clones and is missing some. The sample shows under 150,000 clones, roughly 82% of them seen only once. Material: peripheral blood. The source is a woman in her thirties or forties with acute or convalescent COVID-19.

The chain uses TRBV27 and TRBJ1-5; D is perhaps TRBD1 (6 bases). Trimming shortened V by 3 bases and J by 0 bases, and 15 bases separated the two germline ends. This CDR3 has 17 residues. The germline gives CDR1 MNHEY, CDR2 SMNVEV (reference sequence). CDR3 nucleotide sequence: TGTGCCAGCAGTTTCAGGGGCCGCACGGATAGCAATCAGCCCCAGCATTTT. Translated, it gives CASSFRGRTDSNQPQHF.

The J gene is TRBJ2-2, the V gene TRBV5-1; 10 bases agree with TRBD1. CDR3 size: 13 residues. The V segment lost 7 bases and the J segment 3 bases; nucleotides outside the gene matches: 0. Germline V gives CDR1 SGHRS, CDR2 YFSETQ. CDR3 coding DNA: TGCGCCAGCGGGACAGGGGACACCGGGGAGCTGTTTTTT. It is translated as CASGTGDTGELFF.

V gene TRBV7-8 combines with J gene TRBJ2-1; no reliable D call. V was trimmed by 5 bases and J by 5 bases, leaving 4 bases between them. Germline CDR1 SGHVS, CDR2 FQNEAQ. The CDR3 contains 11 residues. The CDR3 spells CASSLNNEQFF. The DNA for the CDR3 is TGTGCCAGCAGCCTCAACAATGAGCAGTTCTTC. Full variable domain (missing parts from reference TRBV7-8 and TRBJ2-1): GAGVSQSPRYKVAKRGQDVALRCDPISGHVSLFWYQQALGQGPEFLTYFQNEAQLDKSGLPSDRFFAERPEGSVSTLKIQRTQQEDSAVYLCASSLNNEQFFGPGTRLTVL.

This sequence joins TRBV19 and TRBJ1-2; 7 nucleotides align to TRBD1. Per germline, CDR1 LNHDA and CDR2 SQIVND (reference sequence). The CDR3 is made up of 13 amino acids. The V segment lost 3 bases and the J segment 4 bases; nucleotides outside the gene matches: 2. CDR3 protein: CASSIRTGYGYTF. The CDR3 DNA reads TGTGCCAGTAGTATTCGGACAGGCTATGGCTACACCTTC.

This rearrangement joins TRBV5-1 to TRBJ1-4, with 8 bases aligning to TRBD1. Germline V gives CDR1 SGHRS, CDR2 YFSETQ. CDR3 size: 15 residues. The junction had 4 bases not matched to a gene; V was cut back by 1 base and J by 5 bases. The CDR3 region has the DNA TGCGCCAGCAGCTTGTCCCGGGACAGGAATGAAAAACTGTTTTTT. Protein: CASSLSRDRNEKLFF.

This chain connects TRBV9 to TRBJ1-2, with D unclear. The V and J ends lost 3 bases and 2 bases respectively, with 8 bases between them. The CDR3 sequence is 13 residues long. Germline V gene sequence: CDR1 SGDLS, CDR2 YYNGEE. CDR3 in amino acids: CASSAVSNYGYTF. CDR3 in DNA: TGTGCCAGCAGCGCGGTTTCAAACTATGGCTACACCTTC.

The chain links TRBV19 to TRBJ1-6; 12 bases are a match to TRBD1. Looked up from germline, CDR1 is LNHDA and CDR2 is SQIVND (reference sequence). The CDR3 runs to 16 residues. Trimming cost V 7 bases and J 7 bases; bases outside gene matches: 8. The CDR3 is CASNSRDRGLNSPLHF. CDR3 coding DNA: TGTGCCAGTAATTCCCGGGACAGGGGGCTGAATTCACCCCTCCACTTT.

The rearrangement links TRBV28 to TRBJ1-2; D might be TRBD1 (6 bases). Germline CDR1 reads MDHEN; CDR2 reads SYDVKM. With 7 bases removed from V and 4 bases from J, the gap between germline ends came to 13 bases. The CDR3 is 13 residues long. CDR3 protein: CASTTDRRYGYTF. CDR3 nucleotides: TGTGCCAGCACCACGGACAGACGCTATGGCTACACCTTC.

The chain combines TRBV5-1 with TRBJ2-3; D possibly corresponds to TRBD1 (5 bases). CDR3 size: 15 residues. Germline V gene sequence: CDR1 SGHRS, CDR2 YFSETQ. V was cut by 3 bases and J by 0 bases, with 11 bases left in between. CDR3 residues: CASSSQGPSTDTQYF. CDR3 nucleotide sequence: TGCGCCAGCAGCTCCCAGGGTCCTAGCACAGATACGCAGTATTTT.

The chain uses TRBV7-2 and TRBJ1-1; 8 bases map to TRBD1. CDR1 is SGHTA and CDR2 is FQGNSA in the germline V gene. CDR3 length: 14 residues. The V segment lost 6 bases and the J segment 4 bases; nucleotides outside the gene matches: 7. This chain's CDR3 is CASRTQGEVTEAFF. The CDR3 bases are TGTGCCAGCAGGACACAGGGGGAGGTCACTGAAGCTTTCTTT. The full variable domain, completed using reference TRBV7-2 and TRBJ1-1, is GAGVSQSPSNKVTEKGKDVELRCDPISGHTALYWYRQSLGQGLEFLIYFQGNSAPDKSGLPSDRFSAERTGGSVSTLTIQRTQQEDSAVYLCASRTQGEVTEAFFGQGTRLTVV.

The V gene is TRBV6-5, the J gene TRBJ1-2; 9 positions match TRBD1. V lost 5 bases to trimming and J lost 8 bases; unmatched junction nucleotides: 12. This CDR3 has 15 amino acids. The germline gives CDR1 MNHEY, CDR2 SVGAGI. The CDR3 loop is CASSHNAGTGNGYTF. The CDR3 coding sequence is TGTGCCAGCAGTCACAACGCGGGGACAGGGAACGGCTACACCTTC.

The chain combines TRBV7-8 with TRBJ1-3, with unresolved D. The CDR3 runs to 17 residues. Per the germline V gene, CDR1 is SGHVS and CDR2 is FQNEAQ. V was trimmed by 2 bases and J by 4 bases, leaving 18 bases between them. In DNA form, the CDR3 reads TGTGCCAGCAGCTTACAGGCTATTACGGGGATAGGAAACACCATATATTTT. This encodes CASSLQAITGIGNTIYF.

The chain employs TRBV30 and TRBJ1-2; D is possibly TRBD1 (5 bases). This CDR3 spans 13 amino acids. CDR1 is GTSNPN, CDR2 SVGIG, per germline (reference sequence). The ends were cut back, 2 bases at V and 2 bases at J, with 9 bases in the middle. The chain's CDR3 is CAWSRQSNYGYTF. CDR3 coding DNA: TGTGCCTGGAGTCGACAGTCAAACTATGGCTACACCTTC.

The chain's CDR3 is CATGEVVLTYEQFF. CDR3 bases: TGTGCCACCGGAGAGGTAGTTCTGACGTATGAGCAGTTCTTC. The V call is TRBV7-9, the J call TRBJ2-1, with unresolved D. CDR3 size: 14 residues. V shed 10 bases and J shed 8 bases, with 21 bases lying between them. Germline V lookup: CDR1 SEHNR, CDR2 FQNEAQ (reference sequence).

The rearrangement links TRBV5-1 to TRBJ2-7; 7 nucleotides align to TRBD1. Germline V CDR1 and CDR2: SGHRS, YFSETQ. The V segment lost 3 bases and the J segment 2 bases; nucleotides outside the gene matches: 5. The CDR3 covers 14 residues. CDR3 region: CASSWTGATYEQYF. The CDR3 region has the DNA TGCGCCAGCAGCTGGACAGGAGCCACCTACGAGCAGTACTTC.

The gene calls are TRBV6-6 and TRBJ2-3; 9 bases match TRBD2. This CDR3 comprises 16 residues. The junction had 8 bases not matched to a gene; V was cut back by 6 bases and J by 1 base. The germline V gene has CDR1 MNHNY and CDR2 SVGAGI (reference sequence). In DNA form, the CDR3 reads TGTGCCAGCAGACATCCGAGGACTAGCGGCACAGATACGCAGTATTTT. This gives the protein CASRHPRTSGTDTQYF.

This chain joins TRBV5-8 and TRBJ1-4; 7 bases are shared with TRBD1. The CDR3 sequence is 12 residues long. CDR1 is SGHTS, CDR2 YDEGEE, per germline. Trimming cost V 7 bases and J 12 bases; bases outside gene matches: 9. The CDR3 loop is CASVRGEIQLFF. Here the CDR3 DNA reads TGTGCCAGCGTCAGGGGGGAGATTCAACTGTTTTTT.

As regards this clone: A read error may account for a junction end that differs from germline. V usage is TRBV30 and J usage is TRBJ2-7, with D tentatively TRBD2 (6 bases). The CDR3 runs 12 residues. The germline V gene has CDR1 GTSNPN and CDR2 SVGIG (reference sequence). CDR3 protein: CAWGTLSDEQYF. The CDR3 bases are TGTGCCTGGGGGACTCTCTCCGACGAGCAGTACTTC.

With respect to this clone: A read error may account for a junction end that differs from germline. V gene TRBV18 combines with J gene TRBJ1-1; 7 bases are shared with TRBD1. CDR3 length equals 13 residues. CDR1 is KGHSH and CDR2 is LQKENI in the germline V gene. In DNA form, the CDR3 reads TGTGCCAGCTCCCCACAGGGGCTCACTGAAGCTTTCTTT. Protein: CASSPQGLTEAFF.

The chain joins TRBV2 to TRBJ2-7; 8 nucleotides agree with TRBD1. Losses at the gene ends were 3 bases for V and 4 bases for J; bases not matched to a gene: 8. The CDR3 runs 15 residues. Germline CDR1 is SNHLY and CDR2 is FYNNEI. The CDR3 bases are TGTGCCAGCAGTGACGGCAGGGGGCGGGTGTACGAGCAGTACTTC. Protein product: CASSDGRGRVYEQYF.

The chain couples TRBV5-1 to TRBJ2-7; 8 bases fit TRBD1. CDR3 length equals 13 residues. Germline assignment: CDR1 SGHRS and CDR2 YFSETQ. V was clipped by 9 bases and J by 7 bases; unmatched bases: 12. In DNA form, the CDR3 reads TGCGCCAACTCGACAGGGGAGGATGGGGAGCAGTACTTC. It yields the protein CANSTGEDGEQYF.

The chain couples TRBV19 to TRBJ2-7; 9 bases align to TRBD1. There are 13 residues in the CDR3. CDR1 and CDR2 from the germline V gene are LNHDA and SQIVND (reference sequence). Trimming cost V 9 bases and J 5 bases; bases outside gene matches: 8. The CDR3 region has the DNA TGTGCCAGCTCCGGGACAGGGTGGCACGAGCAGTACTTC. The encoded protein is CASSGTGWHEQYF. Full variable domain (missing parts from reference TRBV19 and TRBJ2-7): DGGITQSPKYLFRKEGQNVTLSCEQNLNHDAMYWYRQDPGQGLRLIYYSQIVNDFQKGDIAEGYSVSREKKESFPLTVTSAQKNPTAFYLCASSGTGWHEQYFGPGTRLTVT.

The gene calls are TRBV12-3 or TRBV12-4 and TRBJ1-1; a weak D match, TRBD1 (5 bases). V dropped 1 base and J dropped 6 bases, with 9 bases sitting between them. The CDR3 is 13 amino acids. The CDR3 DNA sequence: TGTGCCAGCAGTTTAGGGGGGGTTTCTGAAGCTTTCTTT. Amino acids: CASSLGGVSEAFF.

This chain connects TRBV5-1 to TRBJ1-4; the D is unclear. Trimming took 4 bases from V and 0 from J, leaving 10 bases between them. CDR1 and CDR2 from the germline V gene are SGHRS and YFSETQ. CDR3 length: 15 amino acids. The CDR3 DNA reads TGCGCCAGCAGCCTAACTGTGTCAACTAATGAAAAACTGTTTTTT. Translated: CASSLTVSTNEKLFF.

This clone was counted between two and nine times. This chain uses TRBV6-1 with TRBJ2-1; the D gene is possibly TRBD1 (6 bases). Germline V gives CDR1 MNHNS, CDR2 SASEGT. V lost 3 bases and J lost 0, with 6 bases in between. The CDR3 has 14 amino acids. CDR3 protein: CASSEGHSYNEQFF. The CDR3 nucleotides are TGTGCCAGCAGTGAGGGACACTCCTACAATGAGCAGTTCTTC.